This note documents a single T cell receptor beta chain sequence. The data were taken from a study of blood T cell repertoires in COVID-19. The germline CDR1 and CDR2 sequences are MDHEN and SYDVKM. CDR3 length equals 15 residues. V was pared by 4 bases and J by 7 bases, with 17 bases between. Sequencing was performed with immunoSEQ multiplex PCR; in TCRdb, only in-frame clones are kept and a portion is missing. The sample lists under 500,000 clones, approximately 90% seen once, with 4% to 4.5% in the top ten. Sequencing input: peripheral blood. The V call is TRBV28, the J call TRBJ2-1; D might be TRBD2 (6 bases). The TCR originated in a woman aged 30 to 39 with acute or convalescent COVID-19. The CDR3 sequence: CASSSLRTSSNEQFF. CDR3 in DNA: TGTGCCAGCAGTTCCCTGCGTACTAGCTCAAATGAGCAGTTCTTC.